The 19 T cell receptor beta chains given below trace back to one sample, sequenced in a study of cytomegalovirus exposure and HLA in healthy donors. Assay used: immunoSEQ multiplex PCR; TCRdb lists only in-frame clones, some missing. The sample includes 200,000 to 250,000 clones, approximately 83% of them seen just once. Sequenced material: PBMCs. The receptors shown here come from a woman under 40 in good health and CMV-seropositive.

This sequence joins TRBV27 and TRBJ2-7; 10 nucleotides line up with TRBD1. V dropped 6 bases and J dropped 3; count of bases not matched to a gene: 2. Per the germline V gene, CDR1 is MNHEY and CDR2 is SMNVEV (reference sequence). CDR3 size: 13 residues. The CDR3 DNA follows: TGTGCCAGCAGATGGACAGGGGGCTACGAGCAGTACTTC. Translation gives CASRWTGGYEQYF.

This clone appeared a few times. The rearrangement joins TRBV19 to TRBJ1-5; D might be TRBD1 (5 bases). The ends were cut back, 5 bases at V and 2 bases at J, with 10 bases in the middle. This CDR3 has 14 residues. Germline V lookup: CDR1 LNHDA, CDR2 SQIVND (reference sequence). In DNA, the CDR3 is TGTGCCAGTAGTCGTATAGGGGGCAATCAGCCCCAGCATTTT. This sequence encodes CASSRIGGNQPQHF.

The rearrangement links TRBV30 to TRBJ1-4, with 8 bases aligning to TRBD1. V shed 2 bases, J shed 5 bases, and the junction held 10 bases outside the gene matches. Germline V gives CDR1 GTSNPN, CDR2 SVGIG (reference sequence). The CDR3 has 16 amino acids. This CDR3 reads CAWSKHLTGENEKLFF. In DNA, the CDR3 is TGTGCCTGGAGTAAGCACCTGACAGGGGAAAATGAAAAACTGTTTTTT.

The rearrangement uses TRBV19 and TRBJ2-1, with 9 bases identical to TRBD2. Germline CDR1 LNHDA, CDR2 SQIVND (reference sequence). The CDR3 totals 15 residues. Germline trimming cut 4 bases from V and 4 bases from J; bases unmatched to any gene: 5. The CDR3 loop is CASSTTSGRYNEQFF. The CDR3 DNA reads as TGTGCCAGTAGTACGACTAGCGGACGGTACAATGAGCAGTTCTTC.

This chain connects TRBV19 to TRBJ1-5; tentatively, D is TRBD1 (5 bases). Germline loops: CDR1 LNHDA, CDR2 SQIVND (reference sequence). V was trimmed by 2 bases and J by 10 bases, leaving 18 bases between them. This CDR3 comprises 15 residues. The CDR3 loop is CASSIRGRISEPQHF. In nucleotides, the CDR3 is TGTGCCAGTAGTATAAGGGGACGTATATCAGAACCCCAGCATTTT.

V is TRBV7-9 and J is TRBJ1-1, with no clear D. The CDR3 consists of 13 residues. Germline lookup yields CDR1 SEHNR and CDR2 FQNEAQ (reference sequence). Between the trimmed V and J ends, which lost 5 bases and 1 base, there was a span of 8 bases. The DNA of the CDR3 is TGTGCCAGCAGCCTCCCCCGGAACACTGAAGCTTTCTTT. This translates into CASSLPRNTEAFF.

This chain links TRBV11-3 with TRBJ2-5, with 8 nucleotides matching TRBD1. Germline V lookup: CDR1 SGHNT, CDR2 YENEEA. Trimming removed 6 bases from V and 2 bases from J; junction bases left unmatched: 5. The CDR3 has 14 amino acids. CDR3: CASSSGQGQETQYF. The CDR3 region has the DNA TGTGCCAGCAGTTCCGGACAGGGACAAGAGACCCAGTACTTC.

The rearrangement links TRBV15 to TRBJ2-1; 7 positions match TRBD2. The V gene's germline CDR1 is LNHNV and CDR2 YYDKDF (reference sequence). Trimming cost V 5 bases and J 3 bases; bases outside gene matches: 4. There are 14 residues in the CDR3. CDR3: CATSAREVYNEQFF. The CDR3 region has the DNA TGTGCCACCAGCGCACGGGAGGTCTACAATGAGCAGTTCTTC.

This chain joins TRBV28 and TRBJ1-2, with D tentatively TRBD1 (5 bases). Trimming took off 4 bases at V and 5 bases at J, with 11 bases between the two ends. The CDR3 totals 13 residues. CDR1 MDHEN and CDR2 SYDVKM come from the germline V gene. The DNA of the CDR3 is TGTGCCAGCAGTTCCTCCGGGGGTTATGGCTACACCTTC. Encoded protein: CASSSSGGYGYTF.

J is TRBJ2-5 and V is TRBV30, with D hard to call. Deletions cut 3 bases from V and 1 base from J, with 9 bases between. Germline CDR1 and CDR2: GTSNPN and SVGIG (reference sequence). The CDR3 runs 13 residues. The CDR3 nucleotides read TGTGCCTGGAGAGAGGCGCCCCAAGAGACCCAGTACTTC. This codes for CAWREAPQETQYF.

The chain links TRBV5-4 to TRBJ2-5; possibly TRBD2 for D (6 bases). From germline, CDR1 is SGHNT and CDR2 YYREEE (reference sequence). The ends were cut back, 4 bases at V and 7 bases at J, with 11 bases in the middle. This CDR3 spans 12 amino acids. The CDR3 is CASSRDLGTQYF. The CDR3 DNA is TGTGCCAGCAGCCGGGACTTAGGGACCCAGTACTTC. The variable domain in full, with the rest retrieved from reference TRBV5-4 and TRBJ2-5, is ETGVTQSPTHLIKTRGQQVTLRCSSQSGHNTVSWYQQALGQGPQFIFQYYREEENGRGNFPPRFSGLQFPNYSSELNVNALELDDSALYLCASSRDLGTQYFGPGTRLLVL.

This chain joins TRBV28 and TRBJ1-1; D might be TRBD1 (5 bases). The CDR3 extends over 13 amino acids. Trimming left V 8 bases short and J 5 bases short, with 15 bases between. Per germline, CDR1 MDHEN and CDR2 SYDVKM. This CDR3 is CASHAGGGTEAFF. In DNA form, the CDR3 reads TGTGCCAGCCATGCGGGGGGAGGGACTGAAGCTTTCTTT.

This chain uses TRBV6-1 with TRBJ2-2, with D hard to call. The V end lost 3 bases, the J end lost 2 bases, and 10 bases lay between the germline ends. CDR1 MNHNS and CDR2 SASEGT come from the germline V gene. This CDR3 is built from 15 residues. The CDR3 is CASSEEWVNTGELFF. The CDR3, as DNA: TGTGCCAGCAGTGAGGAATGGGTTAACACCGGGGAGCTGTTTTTT.

The chain carries TRBV27 and TRBJ1-1, with D perhaps matching TRBD1 (6 bases). Germline V lookup: CDR1 MNHEY, CDR2 SMNVEV (reference sequence). Trimming removed 6 bases from V and 0 bases from J, with 11 bases in between. This CDR3 has 14 residues. The CDR3, as DNA: TGTGCCAGCAGAGATTGGGACATGAACACTGAAGCTTTCTTT. Its translation: CASRDWDMNTEAFF.

V gene TRBV29-1 combines with J gene TRBJ1-1; no reliable D call. From germline, CDR1 is SQVTM and CDR2 ANQGSEA. There are 13 residues in the CDR3. Trimming shortened V by 7 bases and J by 0 bases, and 12 bases separated the two germline ends. CDR3 protein: CSAAGWMNTEAFF. CDR3 sequence (DNA): TGCAGCGCTGCGGGATGGATGAACACTGAAGCTTTCTTT.

On this clone itself: The junction does not match germline at one end; this may be a read error. V is TRBV7-7 and J is TRBJ1-5; D may be TRBD1 (5 bases). The CDR3 sequence is 17 residues long. From germline, CDR1 is SSHAT and CDR2 FNYEAQ (reference sequence). The CDR3 coding sequence is TGTGCTAGCAGCCCCCGGGCGGGGGACGTGGGCAATCAGCCCCAGCATTTT. Translation gives CASSPRAGDVGNQPQHF.

The chain carries TRBV11-2 and TRBJ2-3; D not resolved. CDR1 is SGHAT and CDR2 is FQNNGV in the germline V gene. This CDR3 region has 12 residues. The ends were cut back, 4 bases at V and 2 bases at J, with 4 bases in the middle. Here the CDR3 DNA reads TGTGCCAGCAGCTATCCCACAGATACGCAGTATTTT. As protein: CASSYPTDTQYF. Complete variable domain (other parts from reference TRBV11-2 and TRBJ2-3): EAGVAQSPRYKIIEKRQSVAFWCNPISGHATLYWYQQILGQGPKLLIQFQNNGVVDDSQLPKDRFSAERLKGVDSTLKIQPAKLEDSAVYLCASSYPTDTQYFGPGTRLTVL.

This chain uses TRBV9 with TRBJ2-3, with 7 bases matching TRBD2. The V segment lost 6 bases and the J segment 4 bases; nucleotides outside the gene matches: 8. The CDR3 loop spans 14 amino acids. Germline loops: CDR1 SGDLS, CDR2 YYNGEE. This CDR3 is CASTGSGIADTQYF. DNA of the CDR3: TGTGCCAGCACGGGGAGCGGGATCGCAGATACGCAGTATTTT.

The rearrangement joins TRBV13 to TRBJ2-7; 9 nucleotides align to TRBD1. The CDR3 loop spans 15 amino acids. Germline-derived CDR1 and CDR2 are PRHDT and FYEKMQ (reference sequence). V lost 4 bases and J lost 3; bases outside the gene matches: 7. DNA of the CDR3: TGTGCCAGCAGCTACGACAGGGGGGGTTTCTACGAGCAGTACTTC. Encoded protein: CASSYDRGGFYEQYF.